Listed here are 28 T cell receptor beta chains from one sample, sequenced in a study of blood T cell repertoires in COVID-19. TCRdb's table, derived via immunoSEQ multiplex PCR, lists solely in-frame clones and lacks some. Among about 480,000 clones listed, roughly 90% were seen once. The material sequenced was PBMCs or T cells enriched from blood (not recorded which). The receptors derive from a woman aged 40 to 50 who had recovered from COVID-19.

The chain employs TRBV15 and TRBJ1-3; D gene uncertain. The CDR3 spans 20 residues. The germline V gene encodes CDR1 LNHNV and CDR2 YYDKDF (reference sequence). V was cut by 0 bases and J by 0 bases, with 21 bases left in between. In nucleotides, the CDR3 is TGTGCCACCAGCAGAGATTTAATCCTACAGACAATCCGCTCTGGAAACACCATATATTTT. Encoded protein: CATSRDLILQTIRSGNTIYF.

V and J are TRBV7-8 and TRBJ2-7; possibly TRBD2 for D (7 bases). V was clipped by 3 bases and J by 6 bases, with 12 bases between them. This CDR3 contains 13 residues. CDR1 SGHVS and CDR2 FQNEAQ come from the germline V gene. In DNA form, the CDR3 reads TGTGCCAGCAGCTTGGGGAGGGGGGGCGAGCAGTACTTC. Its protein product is CASSLGRGGEQYF.

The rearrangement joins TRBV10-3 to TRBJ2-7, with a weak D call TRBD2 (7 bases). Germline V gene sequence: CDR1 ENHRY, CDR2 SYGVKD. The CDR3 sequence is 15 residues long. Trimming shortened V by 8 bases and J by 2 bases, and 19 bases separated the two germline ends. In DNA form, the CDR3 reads TGTGCCATCGCTCCACTAGGGGGGAGGGCCTACGAGCAGTACTTC. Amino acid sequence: CAIAPLGGRAYEQYF.

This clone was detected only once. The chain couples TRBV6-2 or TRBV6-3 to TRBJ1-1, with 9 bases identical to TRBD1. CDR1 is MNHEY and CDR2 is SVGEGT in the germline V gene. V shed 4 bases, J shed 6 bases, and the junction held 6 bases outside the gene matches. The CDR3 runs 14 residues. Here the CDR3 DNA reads TGTGCCAGCAGTTTACAGGGGGCGAGAGCTGAAGCTTTCTTT. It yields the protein CASSLQGARAEAFF.

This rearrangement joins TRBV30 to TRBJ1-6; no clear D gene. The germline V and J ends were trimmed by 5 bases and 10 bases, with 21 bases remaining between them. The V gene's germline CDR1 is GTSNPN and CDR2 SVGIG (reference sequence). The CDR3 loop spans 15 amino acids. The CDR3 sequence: CAWSAGSRGGSPLHF. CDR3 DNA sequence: TGTGCCTGGTCGGCGGGGTCACGAGGAGGATCACCCCTCCACTTT.

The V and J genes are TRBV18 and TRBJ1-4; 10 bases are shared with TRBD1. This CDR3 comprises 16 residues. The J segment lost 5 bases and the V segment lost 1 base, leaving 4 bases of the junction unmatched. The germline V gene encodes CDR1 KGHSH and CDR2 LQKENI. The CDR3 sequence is CASSPRGTGENEKLFF. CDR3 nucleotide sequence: TGTGCCAGCTCACCACGGGGGACAGGGGAGAATGAAAAACTGTTTTTT.

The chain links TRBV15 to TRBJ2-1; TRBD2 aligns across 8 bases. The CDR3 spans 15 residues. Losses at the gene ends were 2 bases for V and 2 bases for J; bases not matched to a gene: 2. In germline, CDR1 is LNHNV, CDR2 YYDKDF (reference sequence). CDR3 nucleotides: TGTGCCACCAGCAGAACTAGCGGCCCCTACAATGAGCAGTTCTTC. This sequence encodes CATSRTSGPYNEQFF.

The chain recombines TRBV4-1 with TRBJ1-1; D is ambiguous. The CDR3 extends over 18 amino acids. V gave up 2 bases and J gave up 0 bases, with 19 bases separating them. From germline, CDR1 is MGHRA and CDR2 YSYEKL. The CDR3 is CASSQNPPGEIMNTEAFF. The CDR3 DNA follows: TGCGCCAGCAGCCAAAACCCCCCTGGGGAGATAATGAACACTGAAGCTTTCTTT.

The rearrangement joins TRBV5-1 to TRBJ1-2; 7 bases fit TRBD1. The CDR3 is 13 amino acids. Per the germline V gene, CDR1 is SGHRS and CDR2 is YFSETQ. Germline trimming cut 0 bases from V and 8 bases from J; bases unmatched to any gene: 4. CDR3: CASSLGTGVGYTF. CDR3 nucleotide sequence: TGCGCCAGCAGCTTGGGAACAGGGGTGGGCTACACCTTC. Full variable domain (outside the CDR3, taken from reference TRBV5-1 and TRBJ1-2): KAGVTQTPRYLIKTRGQQVTLSCSPISGHRSVSWYQQTPGQGLQFLFEYFSETQRNKGNFPGRFSGRQFSNSRSEMNVSTLELGDSALYLCASSLGTGVGYTFGSGTRLTVV.

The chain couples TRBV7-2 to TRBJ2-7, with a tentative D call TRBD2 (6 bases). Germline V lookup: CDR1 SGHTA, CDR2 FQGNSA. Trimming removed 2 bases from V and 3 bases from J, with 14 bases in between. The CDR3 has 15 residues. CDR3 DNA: TGTGCCAGCAGCTTATTTGTAGCGGAGATCTACGAGCAGTACTTC. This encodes CASSLFVAEIYEQYF.

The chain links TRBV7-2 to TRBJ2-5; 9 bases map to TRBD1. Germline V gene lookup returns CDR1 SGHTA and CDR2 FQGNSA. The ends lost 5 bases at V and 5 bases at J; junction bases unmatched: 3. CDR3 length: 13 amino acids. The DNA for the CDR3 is TGTGCCAGCAGCCCCGACAGGGGGGAGACCCAGTACTTC. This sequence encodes CASSPDRGETQYF.

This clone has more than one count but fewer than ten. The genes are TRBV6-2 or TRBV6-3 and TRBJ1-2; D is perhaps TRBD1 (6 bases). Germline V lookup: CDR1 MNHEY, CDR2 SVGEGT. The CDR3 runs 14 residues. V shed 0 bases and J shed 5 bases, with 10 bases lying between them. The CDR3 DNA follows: TGTGCCAGCAGTTACTCGACAGGTTATTATGGCTACACCTTC. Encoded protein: CASSYSTGYYGYTF.

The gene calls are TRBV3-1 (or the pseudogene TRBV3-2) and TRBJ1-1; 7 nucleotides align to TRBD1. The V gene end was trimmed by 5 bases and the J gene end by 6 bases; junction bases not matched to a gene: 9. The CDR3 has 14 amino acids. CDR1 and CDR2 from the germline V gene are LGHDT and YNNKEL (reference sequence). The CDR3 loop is CASSTNYRGSEAFF. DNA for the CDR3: TGTGCCAGCAGCACTAATTACAGGGGTTCTGAAGCTTTCTTT.

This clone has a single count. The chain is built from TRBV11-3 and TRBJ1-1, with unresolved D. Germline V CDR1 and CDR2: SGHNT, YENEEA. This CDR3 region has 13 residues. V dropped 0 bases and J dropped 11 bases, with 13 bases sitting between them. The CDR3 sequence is CASSLESSTGAFF. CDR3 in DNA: TGTGCCAGCAGCTTAGAGAGCTCTACGGGGGCTTTCTTT.

The CDR3 here is CASSDRTGGGTEAFF. CDR3 in DNA: TGTGCCAGCAGCGACCGGACAGGGGGAGGAACTGAAGCTTTCTTT. The J gene is TRBJ1-1, the V gene TRBV6-5; 10 positions agree with TRBD1. After removal of 6 bases from V and 5 bases from J, the junction contained 9 bases not matched to a gene. This CDR3 region has 15 residues. From germline, CDR1 is MNHEY and CDR2 SVGAGI.

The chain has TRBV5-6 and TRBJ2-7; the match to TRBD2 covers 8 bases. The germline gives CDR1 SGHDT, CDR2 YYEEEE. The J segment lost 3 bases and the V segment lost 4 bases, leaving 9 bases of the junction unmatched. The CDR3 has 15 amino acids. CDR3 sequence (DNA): TGTGCCAGCAGCAAATCGGGGACTAGTCTCTACGAGCAGTACTTC. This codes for CASSKSGTSLYEQYF.

CDR3 residues: CASSEGLGANRGTDTQYF. CDR3 coding DNA: TGCGCCAGCAGTGAGGGCCTGGGTGCCAACAGAGGCACAGATACGCAGTATTTT. The V gene is TRBV10-1, the J gene TRBJ2-3, with D unclear. The CDR3 extends over 18 amino acids. CDR1 WNHNN and CDR2 SYGVQD come from the germline V gene (reference sequence). V shed 2 bases and J shed 1 base, with 19 bases lying between them.

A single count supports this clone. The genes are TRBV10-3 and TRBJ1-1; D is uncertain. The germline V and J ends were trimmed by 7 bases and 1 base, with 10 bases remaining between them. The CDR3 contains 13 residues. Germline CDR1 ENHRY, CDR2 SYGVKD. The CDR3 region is CAINKQENTEAFF. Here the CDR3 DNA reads TGTGCCATCAATAAGCAGGAGAACACTGAAGCTTTCTTT.

The CDR3 DNA is TGTGCCAGCAGCCCAGGGACAACTAGGGTTTACAATGAGCAGTTCTTC. Translating it yields CASSPGTTRVYNEQFF. The J gene is TRBJ2-1, the V gene TRBV7-2, with D possibly TRBD1 on 6 matching bases. Germline assignment: CDR1 SGHTA and CDR2 FQGNSA. CDR3 length: 16 residues. The germline V and J ends were trimmed by 5 bases and 4 bases, with 18 bases remaining between them.

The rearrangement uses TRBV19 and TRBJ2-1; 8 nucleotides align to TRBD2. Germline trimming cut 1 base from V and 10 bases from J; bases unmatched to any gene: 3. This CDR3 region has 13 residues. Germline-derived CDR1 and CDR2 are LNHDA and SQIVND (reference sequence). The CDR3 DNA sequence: TGTGCCAGTAGTATAGTGCTAGCGGGCGAGCAGTTCTTC. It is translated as CASSIVLAGEQFF.

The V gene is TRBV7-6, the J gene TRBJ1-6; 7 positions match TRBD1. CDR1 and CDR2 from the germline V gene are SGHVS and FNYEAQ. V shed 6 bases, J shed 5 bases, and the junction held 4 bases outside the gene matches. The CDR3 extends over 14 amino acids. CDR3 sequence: CASRKGTDNSPLHF. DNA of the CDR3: TGTGCCAGCAGAAAGGGGACAGATAATTCACCCCTCCACTTT.

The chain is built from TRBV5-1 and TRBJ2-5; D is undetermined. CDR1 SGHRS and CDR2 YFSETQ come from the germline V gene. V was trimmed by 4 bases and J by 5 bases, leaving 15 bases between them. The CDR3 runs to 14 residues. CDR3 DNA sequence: TGCGCCAGCAGCCTCCAGCCGACAAAGGAGACCCAGTACTTC. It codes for CASSLQPTKETQYF. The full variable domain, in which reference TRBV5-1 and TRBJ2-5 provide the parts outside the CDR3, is KAGVTQTPRYLIKTRGQQVTLSCSPISGHRSVSWYQQTPGQGLQFLFEYFSETQRNKGNFPGRFSGRQFSNSRSEMNVSTLELGDSALYLCASSLQPTKETQYFGPGTRLLVL.

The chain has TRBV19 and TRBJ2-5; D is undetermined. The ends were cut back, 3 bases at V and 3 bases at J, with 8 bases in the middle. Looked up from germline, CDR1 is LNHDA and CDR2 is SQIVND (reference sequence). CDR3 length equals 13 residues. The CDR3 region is CASSIVVEETQYF. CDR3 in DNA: TGTGCCAGTAGTATCGTAGTTGAAGAGACCCAGTACTTC.

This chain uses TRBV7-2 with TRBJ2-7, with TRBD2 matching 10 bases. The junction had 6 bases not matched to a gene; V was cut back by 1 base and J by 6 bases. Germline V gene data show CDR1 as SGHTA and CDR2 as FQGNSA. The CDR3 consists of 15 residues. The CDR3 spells CASSLVPSGSLEQYF. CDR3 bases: TGTGCCAGCAGCTTAGTCCCTAGCGGGAGCCTCGAGCAGTACTTC.

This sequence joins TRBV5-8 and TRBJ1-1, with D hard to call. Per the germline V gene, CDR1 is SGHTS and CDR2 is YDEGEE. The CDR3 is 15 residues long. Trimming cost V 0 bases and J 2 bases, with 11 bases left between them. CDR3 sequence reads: CASSLAAGINTEAFF. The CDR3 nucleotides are TGTGCCAGCAGCTTGGCTGCGGGAATAAACACTGAAGCTTTCTTT.

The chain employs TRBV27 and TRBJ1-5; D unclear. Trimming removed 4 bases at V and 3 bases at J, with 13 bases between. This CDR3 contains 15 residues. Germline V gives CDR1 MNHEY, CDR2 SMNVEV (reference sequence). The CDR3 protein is CASSSVQNVNQPQHF. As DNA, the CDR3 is TGTGCCAGCAGTTCCGTACAGAACGTCAATCAGCCCCAGCATTTT.

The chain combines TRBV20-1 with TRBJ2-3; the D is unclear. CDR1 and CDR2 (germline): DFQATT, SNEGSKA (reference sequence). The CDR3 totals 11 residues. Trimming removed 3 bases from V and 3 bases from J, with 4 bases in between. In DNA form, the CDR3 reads TGCAGTGCTAGGTTAACAGATACGCAGTATTTT. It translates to CSARLTDTQYF.

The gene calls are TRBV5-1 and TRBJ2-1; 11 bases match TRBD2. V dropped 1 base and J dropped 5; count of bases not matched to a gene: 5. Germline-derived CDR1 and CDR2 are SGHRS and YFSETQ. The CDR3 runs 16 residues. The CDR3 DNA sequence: TGCGCCAGCAGCTTGAGGACTAGCGGGTCAAACAATGAGCAGTTCTTC. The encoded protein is CASSLRTSGSNNEQFF.